This TCR beta chain is drawn from a study of esophageal squamous cell carcinoma under preoperative chemotherapy. Study conclusions and caveats: Abundant clones tended to shrink rather than expand after paclitaxel-nedaplatin. Chemotherapy was followed by significantly higher TCR diversity in peripheral T cells only, not tumor-infiltrating lymphocytes.

The time point here: before preoperative PTX-NDP chemotherapy. Patients received paclitaxel-nedaplatin as preoperative chemotherapy before surgery. TCRdb recomputed calls from the PCR reads with MiXCR, one row per CDR3 protein. The sample lists 13,000 or so distinct CDR3 sequences, roughly 50% occurring once. Points on this clonotype: Its antigen is not identified. One junction end disagrees with the germline gene, perhaps due to a read error.

The origin of this receptor is a human donor with esophageal squamous cell carcinoma. The donor label of this sample is uncertain. The sample was collected from a patient given preoperative chemotherapy.

CDR3: CARGPGGREPDTQYF. CDR3 nucleotides: TGTGCCAGGGGGCCCGGGGGCCGGGAGCCAGATACCCAGTATTTC. The chain carries TRBV6-1 and TRBJ2-3, with D perhaps being TRBD1 or TRBD2 (6 bases each). This CDR3 is 15 amino acids long. The germline CDR1 and CDR2 sequences are MNHNS and SASEGT.